These 18 T cell receptor beta chains share one sample of origin, sequenced in a study of neurological immune-mediated disorders. From the 5' RACE reads, TCRdb called clonotypes with MiXCR, one entry per CDR3 protein. The sample lists 20,000 to 25,000 distinct CDR3 sequences; around 15% were seen once. The material sequenced was CD8+ T cells from blood. Every receptor here comes from a young woman with multiple sclerosis.

This clonotype occurred many times. The J gene is TRBJ2-7, the V gene TRBV18; 9 positions match TRBD1. Germline trimming cut 5 bases from V and 7 bases from J; bases unmatched to any gene: 9. This CDR3 is 14 amino acids long. Germline V gene sequence: CDR1 KGHSH, CDR2 LQKENI. The CDR3 sequence: CASSLTTGGREQYV. CDR3 DNA sequence: TGTGCCAGCTCATTAACCACAGGGGGCCGAGAGCAGTACGTC.

This clonotype appeared many times. The rearrangement joins TRBV5-4 to TRBJ2-1; D is unresolved. With 4 bases removed from V and 0 bases from J, the gap between germline ends came to 20 bases. The germline gives CDR1 SGHNT, CDR2 YYREEE (reference sequence). This CDR3 comprises 18 residues. DNA for the CDR3: TGTGCCAGCAGCACTGATGATTCGACCCTGAGCTCCTACAATGAGCAGTTCTTC. This gives the protein CASSTDDSTLSSYNEQFF.

Ten or more counts support this clonotype. The rearrangement joins TRBV12-3 or TRBV12-4 to TRBJ1-2, with a weak D call TRBD1 (5 bases). The CDR3 is 14 amino acids. Trimming left V 1 base short and J 0 bases short, with 6 bases between. CDR3 bases: TGTGCCAGCAGTTTAGGACAGTCTAACTATGGCTACACCTTC. This sequence encodes CASSLGQSNYGYTF.

By proportion, this clonotype is medium-sized. The V gene is TRBV20-1, the J gene TRBJ2-5; 14 bases line up with TRBD2. Germline V gives CDR1 DFQATT, CDR2 SNEGSKA (reference sequence). The CDR3 has 14 residues. Trimming removed 5 bases from V and 10 bases from J; junction bases left unmatched: 9. Here the CDR3 reads CSAEPGTSGGFQYF. CDR3 nucleotides: TGCAGTGCTGAACCCGGGACTAGCGGGGGTTTCCAGTACTTC.

This clonotype is termed medium-sized. This rearrangement joins TRBV6-4 to TRBJ2-2, with 8 bases identical to TRBD2. The CDR3 contains 15 residues. V was clipped by 3 bases and J by 3 bases; unmatched bases: 3. Germline loops: CDR1 MRHNA, CDR2 SNTAGT. CDR3 nucleotides: TGTGCCAGCAGTGAGCGAGCGGGAGACACCGGGGAGCTGTTTTTT. It is translated as CASSERAGDTGELFF.

The chain uses TRBV5-1 and TRBJ1-1, with 9 bases identical to TRBD1. Unmatched junction bases numbered 7, after V lost 1 base and J lost 0 bases. Germline assignment: CDR1 SGHRS and CDR2 YFSETQ. The CDR3 totals 17 residues. The CDR3 loop is CASSLSQGAGMNTEAFF. Here the CDR3 DNA reads TGCGCCAGCAGCTTGTCACAGGGGGCGGGCATGAACACTGAAGCTTTCTTT.

This clonotype has a count of ten or more. The V gene is TRBV5-1, the J gene TRBJ2-1, with D possibly called TRBD1 or TRBD2 (5 bases each). In germline, CDR1 is SGHRS, CDR2 YFSETQ. The CDR3 loop spans 15 amino acids. V gave up 0 bases and J gave up 4 bases, with 11 bases separating them. Here the CDR3 reads CASSLGDVMYNEQFF. CDR3 in DNA: TGCGCCAGCAGCTTGGGGGACGTAATGTACAATGAGCAGTTCTTC. Filled out from reference TRBV5-1 and TRBJ2-1, the complete variable domain reads KAGVTQTPRYLIKTRGQQVTLSCSPISGHRSVSWYQQTPGQGLQFLFEYFSETQRNKGNFPGRFSGRQFSNSRSEMNVSTLELGDSALYLCASSLGDVMYNEQFFGPGTRLTVL.

The sample holds many counts of this clonotype. This sequence joins TRBV9 and TRBJ2-7; 9 bases fit TRBD1. The CDR3 covers 16 residues. The junction had 9 bases not matched to a gene; V was cut back by 0 bases and J by 5 bases. Germline V CDR1 and CDR2: SGDLS, YYNGEE. CDR3 protein: CASSVAWDRVIDEQYF. The CDR3 region has the DNA TGTGCCAGCAGCGTAGCTTGGGACAGGGTTATCGACGAGCAGTACTTC.

The J gene is TRBJ1-2, the V gene TRBV7-3; TRBD1 might be the D (6 bases). With 4 bases removed from V and 8 bases from J, the gap between germline ends came to 14 bases. Germline CDR1 reads SGHTA; CDR2 reads FQGTGA. The CDR3 is 13 residues long. CDR3 coding DNA: TGTGCCAGCAGCTCCCCATCAGGGGAGGGCTACACCTTC. It codes for CASSSPSGEGYTF.

This clonotype has at least ten counts. The chain employs TRBV29-1 and TRBJ2-3, with D perhaps matching TRBD1 (5 bases). The CDR3 consists of 14 residues. The V gene lost 5 bases and the J gene lost 0 bases, with 12 bases spanning the gap. Germline V CDR1 and CDR2: SQVTM, ANQGSEA. This chain's CDR3 is CSVSWAGSTDTQYF. The CDR3 DNA is TGCAGCGTTTCGTGGGCAGGGAGCACAGATACGCAGTATTTT.

This clonotype is medium-sized. V usage is TRBV28 and J usage is TRBJ2-1; 8 bases line up with TRBD2. V was pared by 7 bases and J by 4 bases, with 9 bases of the junction left unmatched. CDR3 length: 15 residues. Germline-derived CDR1 and CDR2 are MDHEN and SYDVKM. In DNA, the CDR3 is TGTGCCAGCACGCTTAACGCGGGGGGATACAATGAGCAGTTCTTC. This gives the protein CASTLNAGGYNEQFF.

The chain carries TRBV18 and TRBJ1-1; D is unresolved. Germline CDR1 is KGHSH and CDR2 is LQKENI. V lost 3 bases, J lost 4 bases, and 15 bases lay in between. This CDR3 region has 15 residues. The CDR3 DNA is TGTGCCAGCTCACCGTCCTTCACAAGGGCCACTGAAGCTTTCTTT. This codes for CASSPSFTRATEAFF.

The sample holds many counts of this clonotype. This sequence joins TRBV24-1 and TRBJ1-2; D is uncertain. Germline V gene lookup returns CDR1 KGHDR and CDR2 SFDVKD. The V end lost 2 bases, the J end lost 7 bases, and 10 bases lay between the germline ends. The CDR3 covers 13 residues. CDR3 nucleotide sequence: TGTGCCACCAGTGATTCTTCGGTTTTTGGCTACACCTTC. It specifies CATSDSSVFGYTF.

There are a few counts of this clonotype. The rearrangement uses TRBV13 and TRBJ2-1; maybe TRBD1 (6 bases). This CDR3 is 15 amino acids long. CDR1 PRHDT and CDR2 FYEKMQ come from the germline V gene (reference sequence). V lost 5 bases and J 7 bases, leaving 18 bases between the germline ends. CDR3 nucleotide sequence: TGTGCCAGCAGCATGACAGGTAATCGCGGGAATGAGCAGTTCTTC. As protein: CASSMTGNRGNEQFF.

This clonotype is medium-sized by share. The V gene is TRBV9, the J gene TRBJ2-5; a possible D gene is TRBD1 (6 bases). CDR3 length equals 15 residues. Trimming left V 4 bases short and J 1 base short, with 14 bases between. The V gene's germline CDR1 is SGDLS and CDR2 YYNGEE. The CDR3 reads CASSPHLDSQETQYF. The CDR3 region has the DNA TGTGCCAGCAGCCCCCACTTGGACAGCCAAGAGACCCAGTACTTC.

This clonotype has a handful of counts. The chain links TRBV6-5 to TRBJ2-3; weak D call: TRBD1 (5 bases). Deletions cut 0 bases from V and 1 base from J, with 14 bases between. Germline V gives CDR1 MNHEY, CDR2 SVGAGI. CDR3 size: 17 residues. The CDR3: CASSYSRVRLGTDTQYF. The CDR3 nucleotides are TGTGCCAGCAGTTACTCCAGGGTGCGGTTGGGCACAGATACGCAGTATTTT.

The gene calls are TRBV10-3 and TRBJ2-2, with a tentative D call TRBD1 (6 bases). The CDR3 contains 16 residues. V was cut by 10 bases and J by 4 bases, with 22 bases left in between. Germline assignment: CDR1 ENHRY and CDR2 SYGVKD. CDR3 sequence reads: CATGQRGTRSTGELFF. The CDR3 DNA follows: TGTGCCACCGGACAGAGGGGGACCAGGAGCACCGGGGAGCTGTTTTTT.

Judged by abundance, this clonotype is medium-sized. The chain carries TRBV15 and TRBJ2-2; D not resolved. Germline CDR1 reads LNHNV; CDR2 reads YYDKDF (reference sequence). The CDR3 loop spans 17 amino acids. The V end was cut by 2 bases, the J end by 0 bases, with 13 bases between. CDR3 amino acids: CATSRLKYEPNTGELFF. In nucleotides, the CDR3 is TGTGCCACCAGCAGATTAAAATACGAACCGAACACCGGGGAGCTGTTTTTT.